The 21 T cell receptor beta chains presented below share a single source sample, sequenced in a study of OX40 agonist ivuxolimab in advanced cancers. Libraries were built with the immunoSEQ multiplex PCR assay. TCRdb obtained this table from immuneACCESS and retained in-frame rearrangements with V and J assigned. These tables miss some clones; where compared with another copy, unresolved V genes account for less than half of the shortfall, and the remainder is unexplained. The sample table holds about 3,500 clones, of which 92% were seen once. The top ten clones comprise around 1.8% of the sample. Source: CD4+ or CD8+ T cells sorted from blood, taken in a trial of the OX40 agonist ivuxolimab. The receptors were gathered from an adult with an advanced solid tumor such as melanoma, head and neck, liver or kidney cancer.

The chain has TRBV19 and TRBJ2-7; no firm D call. This CDR3 is built from 12 residues. Germline CDR1 reads LNHDA; CDR2 reads SQIVND (reference sequence). V gave up 1 base and J gave up 5 bases, with 6 bases separating them. The CDR3 DNA sequence: TGTGCCAGTAGTATAGCAGGAAACGAGCAGTACTTC. It yields the protein CASSIAGNEQYF.

The rearrangement links TRBV18 to TRBJ1-3; D perhaps matches TRBD1 (5 bases). This CDR3 contains 15 residues. CDR1 is KGHSH, CDR2 LQKENI, per germline. Trimming pared 8 bases from V and 2 bases from J, leaving 16 bases between. CDR3: CASTRTRPPGNTIYF. CDR3 bases: TGTGCCAGCACACGGACACGTCCACCTGGAAACACCATATATTTT. Combining the CDR3 with reference TRBV18 and TRBJ1-3 gives the whole variable domain NAGVMQNPRHLVRRRGQEARLRCSPMKGHSHVYWYRQLPEEGLKFMVYLQKENIIDESGMPKERFSAEFPKEGPSILRIQQVVRGDSAAYFCASTRTRPPGNTIYFGEGSWLTVV.

Only one count was recorded for this clone. This chain uses TRBV5-6 with TRBJ2-7, with D unresolved. V lost 1 base and J 6 bases, leaving 5 bases between the germline ends. Germline loops: CDR1 SGHDT, CDR2 YYEEEE. This CDR3 has 11 amino acids. CDR3 loop: CASSLFLEQYF. The CDR3 DNA reads TGTGCCAGCAGCTTGTTCCTCGAGCAGTACTTC. Supplemented by reference TRBV5-6 and TRBJ2-7, the full variable domain reads DAGVTQSPTHLIKTRGQQVTLRCSPKSGHDTVSWYQQALGQGPQFIFQYYEEEERQRGNFPDRFSGHQFPNYSSELNVNALLLGDSALYLCASSLFLEQYFGPGTRLTVT.

The chain couples TRBV11-3 to TRBJ2-3, with 11 bases aligning to TRBD1. Per the germline V gene, CDR1 is SGHNT and CDR2 is YENEEA. The CDR3 length is 16 residues. Trimming at V came to 4 bases and at J to 4 bases, leaving 7 bases not matched to a gene. The CDR3: CASSSRTGGDSDTQYF. CDR3 nucleotides: TGTGCCAGCAGCTCCCGGACAGGGGGCGACTCAGATACGCAGTATTTT.

V gene TRBV7-9 combines with J gene TRBJ2-1, with 8 bases that match TRBD2. V was pared by 3 bases and J by 7 bases, with 5 bases of the junction left unmatched. Germline lookup yields CDR1 SEHNR and CDR2 FQNEAQ (reference sequence). The CDR3 covers 14 residues. CDR3 sequence: CASSFSSGLNEQFF. The CDR3 coding sequence is TGTGCCAGCAGCTTCTCTAGCGGGCTGAATGAGCAGTTCTTC.

This chain links TRBV5-1 with TRBJ1-2, with D unresolved. The CDR3 runs to 13 residues. Germline CDR1 SGHRS, CDR2 YFSETQ. V was shortened by 0 bases and J by 2 bases, with 5 bases between the two germline ends. CDR3 sequence: CASSLDQNYGYTF. The DNA for the CDR3 is TGCGCCAGCAGCTTGGACCAAAACTATGGCTACACCTTC.

This rearrangement joins TRBV7-2 to TRBJ1-5, with D unresolved. V lost 2 bases and J 3 bases, leaving 5 bases between the germline ends. The V gene's germline CDR1 is SGHTA and CDR2 FQGNSA. The CDR3 loop spans 13 amino acids. In DNA form, the CDR3 reads TGTGCCAGCAGCTTACAAACCAATCAGCCCCAGCATTTT. Its translation is CASSLQTNQPQHF.

The V and J genes are TRBV28 and TRBJ2-3, with 10 bases aligning to TRBD2. The germline V gene encodes CDR1 MDHEN and CDR2 SYDVKM. The CDR3 is 17 amino acids. The J segment lost 5 bases and the V segment lost 1 base, leaving 9 bases of the junction unmatched. The CDR3 DNA follows: TGTGCCAGCAGTTTATTATTAGCGGGGGGTATGAGAGATACGCAGTATTTT. Protein sequence: CASSLLLAGGMRDTQYF.

The chain uses TRBV7-2 and TRBJ1-6; perhaps TRBD1 as D (6 bases). The V gene's germline CDR1 is SGHTA and CDR2 FQGNSA. V lost 5 bases to trimming and J lost 14 bases, with 16 bases between them. The length of the CDR3 is 13 residues. CDR3 residues: CASSPHTDSSLHF. As DNA, the CDR3 is TGTGCCAGCAGCCCTCATACGGACAGCTCCCTCCACTTT.

The chain recombines TRBV27 with TRBJ1-2; tentatively, D is TRBD1 (5 bases). This CDR3 region has 12 residues. The germline gives CDR1 MNHEY, CDR2 SMNVEV (reference sequence). Between the trimmed V and J ends, which lost 3 bases and 6 bases, there was a span of 8 bases. This CDR3 is CASSLRGDGYTF. The CDR3 DNA reads TGTGCCAGCAGTTTGAGAGGGGATGGCTACACCTTC.

This clone was detected a few times. CDR3 sequence reads: CASSQGWARHEQYF. The DNA of the CDR3 is TGTGCCAGCAGCCAGGGTTGGGCCCGGCACGAGCAGTACTTC. The chain links TRBV7-9 to TRBJ2-7, with D possibly matching TRBD1 (5 bases). This CDR3 has 14 amino acids. Germline lookup yields CDR1 SEHNR and CDR2 FQNEAQ (reference sequence). V was shortened by 5 bases and J by 5 bases, with 16 bases between the two germline ends.

The CDR3 here is CASKDSAEKLFF. The CDR3 region has the DNA TGTGCCAGTAAAGACTCGGCGGAAAAACTGTTTTTT. The rearrangement joins TRBV6-5 to TRBJ1-4; D is ambiguous. This CDR3 has 12 residues. Germline CDR1 MNHEY, CDR2 SVGAGI. The ends were cut back, 9 bases at V and 8 bases at J, with 13 bases in the middle.

V is TRBV30 and J is TRBJ1-4; 8 nucleotides agree with TRBD1. Trimming took 6 bases from V and 14 from J; bases not matched to a gene: 5. CDR3 length: 10 amino acids. Germline V lookup: CDR1 GTSNPN, CDR2 SVGIG (reference sequence). CDR3 loop: CACRDRTLFF. CDR3 nucleotides: TGTGCCTGCAGGGACAGGACGCTGTTTTTT. Full variable domain (rest looked up from reference TRBV30 and TRBJ1-4): SQTIHQWPATLVQPVGSPLSLECTVEGTSNPNLYWYRQAAGRGLQLLFYSVGIGQISSEVPQNLSASRPQDRQFILSSKKLLLSDSGFYLCACRDRTLFFGSGTQLSVL.

The rearrangement links TRBV6-1 to TRBJ2-5; D is perhaps TRBD1 (6 bases). The ends were cut back, 4 bases at V and 3 bases at J, with 15 bases in the middle. Germline CDR1 MNHNS, CDR2 SASEGT. CDR3 length: 15 residues. The CDR3, as DNA: TGTGCCAGCAGTGGATCCCAGGGGCGCGAAGAGACCCAGTACTTC. Protein product: CASSGSQGREETQYF.

The chain uses TRBV9 and TRBJ2-1; 8 nucleotides agree with TRBD2. The V segment lost 0 bases and the J segment 7 bases; nucleotides outside the gene matches: 6. The CDR3 covers 15 residues. From germline, CDR1 is SGDLS and CDR2 YYNGEE. The CDR3 region has the DNA TGTGCCAGCAGCGTAGAAGATAGCGGGACAAATGAGCAGTTCTTC. Amino acid sequence: CASSVEDSGTNEQFF.

The gene calls are TRBV7-2 and TRBJ2-5; D remains unclear. The CDR3 spans 14 residues. The V end lost 2 bases, the J end lost 4 bases, and 11 bases lay between the germline ends. Germline CDR1 SGHTA, CDR2 FQGNSA. For the CDR3, the DNA is TGTGCCAGCAGCTTAATGGGCACAGTAGAGACCCAGTACTTC. Its protein product is CASSLMGTVETQYF.

The count of this clone is one. The V call is TRBV6-1, the J call TRBJ2-5; 12 nucleotides align to TRBD2. The CDR3 loop spans 16 amino acids. Germline-derived CDR1 and CDR2 are MNHNS and SASEGT. V lost 4 bases, J lost 3 bases, and 6 bases stayed unmatched. The DNA for the CDR3 is TGTGCCAGCAGTGTGGCTAGCGGGGGGGCCAAAGAGACCCAGTACTTC. Protein product: CASSVASGGAKETQYF.

The chain links TRBV7-2 to TRBJ2-7; D unclear. The CDR3 length is 11 residues. In germline, CDR1 is SGHTA, CDR2 FQGNSA. V lost 3 bases to trimming and J lost 2 bases, with 2 bases between them. As DNA, the CDR3 is TGTGCCAGCAGCTTTGCCTACGAGCAGTACTTC. Encoded protein: CASSFAYEQYF.

This chain uses TRBV5-5 with TRBJ2-2; a possible D gene is TRBD1 (5 bases). This CDR3 spans 15 amino acids. From germline, CDR1 is SGHKS and CDR2 YYEKEE (reference sequence). Deletions cut 4 bases from V and 8 bases from J, with 18 bases between. The CDR3 DNA is TGTGCCAGCAGCACCTTGCGCCAGGGTAGAGGGGAGCTGTTTTTT. Its protein product is CASSTLRQGRGELFF. The full variable domain, its missing parts supplied by reference TRBV5-5 and TRBJ2-2, is DAGVTQSPTHLIKTRGQQVTLRCSPISGHKSVSWYQQVLGQGPQFIFQYYEKEERGRGNFPDRFSARQFPNYSSELNVNALLLGDSALYLCASSTLRQGRGELFFGEGSRLTVL.

The J gene is TRBJ1-2, the V gene TRBV5-1, with D possibly being TRBD1 (6 bases). From germline, CDR1 is SGHRS and CDR2 YFSETQ. Trimming stripped 5 bases from V and 0 bases from J, with 17 bases between. The CDR3 is 16 residues long. The CDR3 sequence: CASSPASQGANYGYTF. CDR3 coding DNA: TGCGCCAGCAGTCCTGCCTCACAGGGTGCTAACTATGGCTACACCTTC.

The chain couples TRBV15 to TRBJ2-5, with 7 bases aligning to TRBD1. The germline V gene encodes CDR1 LNHNV and CDR2 YYDKDF (reference sequence). V trimming: 0 bases; J trimming: 3 bases; junction bases outside the gene matches: 7. The length of the CDR3 is 16 residues. The chain's CDR3 is CATSRDPAGTEETQYF. DNA of the CDR3: TGTGCCACCAGCAGAGATCCCGCCGGGACAGAAGAGACCCAGTACTTC.